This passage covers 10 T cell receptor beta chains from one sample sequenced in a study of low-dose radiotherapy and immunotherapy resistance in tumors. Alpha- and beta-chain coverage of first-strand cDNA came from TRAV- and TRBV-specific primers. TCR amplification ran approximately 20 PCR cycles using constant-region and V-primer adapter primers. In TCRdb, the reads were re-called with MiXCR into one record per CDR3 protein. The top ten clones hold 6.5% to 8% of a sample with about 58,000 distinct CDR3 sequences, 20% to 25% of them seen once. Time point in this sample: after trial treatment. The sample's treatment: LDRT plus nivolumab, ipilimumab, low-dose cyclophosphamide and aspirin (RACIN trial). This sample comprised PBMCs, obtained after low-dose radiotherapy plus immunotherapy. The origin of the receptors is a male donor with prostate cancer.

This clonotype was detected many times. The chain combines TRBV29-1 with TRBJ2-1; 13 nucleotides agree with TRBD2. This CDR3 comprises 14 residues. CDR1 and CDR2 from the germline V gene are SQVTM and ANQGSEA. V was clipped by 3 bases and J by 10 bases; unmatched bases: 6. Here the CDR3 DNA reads TGCAGCGTTGATACTAGCGGGAGGGCGGGCGAGCAGTTCTTC. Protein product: CSVDTSGRAGEQFF.

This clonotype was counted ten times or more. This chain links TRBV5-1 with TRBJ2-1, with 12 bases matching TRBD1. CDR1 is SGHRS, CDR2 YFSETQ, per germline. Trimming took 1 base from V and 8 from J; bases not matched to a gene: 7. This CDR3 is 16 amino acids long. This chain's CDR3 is CASSLQGGTGGYEQFF. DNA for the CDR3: TGCGCCAGCAGCTTGCAGGGGGGGACAGGGGGCTATGAGCAGTTCTTC.

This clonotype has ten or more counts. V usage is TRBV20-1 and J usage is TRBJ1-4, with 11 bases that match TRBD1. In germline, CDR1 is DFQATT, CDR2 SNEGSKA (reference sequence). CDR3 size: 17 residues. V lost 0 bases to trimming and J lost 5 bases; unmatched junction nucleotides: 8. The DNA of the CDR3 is TGCAGTGCTAGAGATAGGACAGGGGGCGCGGGCAATGAAAAACTGTTTTTT. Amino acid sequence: CSARDRTGGAGNEKLFF.

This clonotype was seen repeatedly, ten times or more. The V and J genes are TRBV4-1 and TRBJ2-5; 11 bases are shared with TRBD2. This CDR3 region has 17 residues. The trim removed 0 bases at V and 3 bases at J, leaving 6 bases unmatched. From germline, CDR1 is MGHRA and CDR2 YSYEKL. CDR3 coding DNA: TGCGCCAGCAGCCAAGATCATCTAGCGGGGGGAGAAGAGACCCAGTACTTC. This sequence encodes CASSQDHLAGGEETQYF.

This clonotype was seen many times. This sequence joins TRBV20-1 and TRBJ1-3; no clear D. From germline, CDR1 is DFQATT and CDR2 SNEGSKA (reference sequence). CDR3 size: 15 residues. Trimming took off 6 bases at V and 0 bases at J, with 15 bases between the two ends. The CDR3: CSAAVQRLSGNTIYF. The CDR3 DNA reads TGCAGTGCCGCGGTACAGAGACTCTCTGGAAACACCATATATTTT.

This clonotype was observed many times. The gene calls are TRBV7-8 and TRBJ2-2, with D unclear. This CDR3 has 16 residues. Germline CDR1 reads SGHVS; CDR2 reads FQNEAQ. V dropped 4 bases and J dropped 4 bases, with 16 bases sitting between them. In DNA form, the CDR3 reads TGTGCCAGCAGCTCAAACCCACAACCGGTCACCGGGGAGCTGTTTTTT. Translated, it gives CASSSNPQPVTGELFF. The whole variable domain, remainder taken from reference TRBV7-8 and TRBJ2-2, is GAGVSQSPRYKVAKRGQDVALRCDPISGHVSLFWYQQALGQGPEFLTYFQNEAQLDKSGLPSDRFFAERPEGSVSTLKIQRTQQEDSAVYLCASSSNPQPVTGELFFGEGSRLTVL.

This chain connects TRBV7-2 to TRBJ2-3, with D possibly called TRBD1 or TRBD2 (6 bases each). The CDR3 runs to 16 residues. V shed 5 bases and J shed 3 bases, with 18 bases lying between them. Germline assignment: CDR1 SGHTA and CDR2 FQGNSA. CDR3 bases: TGTGCCAGCAGCGACCGAGTGGGGGGCCTGACAGATACGCAGTATTTT. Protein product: CASSDRVGGLTDTQYF.

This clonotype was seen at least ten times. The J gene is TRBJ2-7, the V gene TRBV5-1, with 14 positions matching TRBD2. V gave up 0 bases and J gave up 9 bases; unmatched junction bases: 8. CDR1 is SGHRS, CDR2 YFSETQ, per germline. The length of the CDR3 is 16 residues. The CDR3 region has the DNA TGCGCCAGCAGCTTGGAACCGGGACTAGCGGGAGCAGGGCAGTACTTC. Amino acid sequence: CASSLEPGLAGAGQYF.

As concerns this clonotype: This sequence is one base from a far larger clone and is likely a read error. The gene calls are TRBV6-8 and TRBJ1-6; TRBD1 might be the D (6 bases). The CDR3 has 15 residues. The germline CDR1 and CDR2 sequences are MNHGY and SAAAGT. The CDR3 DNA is TGTGCCAGCAGTGAAACATCGGGGGCTAATTCACCCCTCGACTTT. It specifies CASSETSGANSPLDF.

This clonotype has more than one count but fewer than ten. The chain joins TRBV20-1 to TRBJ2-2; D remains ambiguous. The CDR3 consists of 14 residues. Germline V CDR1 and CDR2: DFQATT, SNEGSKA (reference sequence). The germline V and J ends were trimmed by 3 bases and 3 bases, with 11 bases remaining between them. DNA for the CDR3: TGCAGTGCTAGTTTCAACTCCTACACCGGGGAGCTGTTTTTT. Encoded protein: CSASFNSYTGELFF.